This record looks at one T cell receptor beta chain sequence and its context. What it binds is not known. This specimen belongs to a study of CXCR3-negative and CXCR3-positive naive CD8 T cells. Overall study findings and caveats: TRB CDR3s were more hydrophobic in CXCR3-positive than in CXCR3-negative naive cells.

Germline CDR1 and CDR2: DFQATT and SNEGSKA (reference sequence). The length of the CDR3 is 16 residues. The method, 5' RACE with UMI labels, was used to prepare the TRB cDNA libraries. TCRdb re-called the 5' RACE reads and shows each CDR3 protein once, DNA omitted. The repertoire shows around 140,000 distinct CDR3 sequences; the top ten hold 0.41%. The chain couples TRBV20-1 to TRBJ2-3; TCRdb's assignment of TRBD2 cannot be checked, as there is no DNA. Input material: naive CXCR3+ CD8+ T cells from blood. The subset here: CD45RO-CCR7+CD27+CD95- naive CD8+ T cells expressing CXCR3 (TNR3+). The sequence derives from a human donor in good health. Some clones in this sample may be carry-over from other donors' samples. The chain's CDR3 is CSAREAGTRNPDTQYF.